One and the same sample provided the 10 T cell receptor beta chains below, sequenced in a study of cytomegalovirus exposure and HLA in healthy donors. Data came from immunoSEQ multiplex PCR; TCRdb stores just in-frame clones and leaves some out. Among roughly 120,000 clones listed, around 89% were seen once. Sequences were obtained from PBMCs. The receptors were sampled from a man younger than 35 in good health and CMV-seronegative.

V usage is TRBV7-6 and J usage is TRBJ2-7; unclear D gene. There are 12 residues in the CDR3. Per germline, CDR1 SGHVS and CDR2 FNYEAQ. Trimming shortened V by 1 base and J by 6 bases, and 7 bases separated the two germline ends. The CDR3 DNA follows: TGTGCCAGCAGCTTAGAACCCAGCGAGCAGTACTTC. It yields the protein CASSLEPSEQYF.

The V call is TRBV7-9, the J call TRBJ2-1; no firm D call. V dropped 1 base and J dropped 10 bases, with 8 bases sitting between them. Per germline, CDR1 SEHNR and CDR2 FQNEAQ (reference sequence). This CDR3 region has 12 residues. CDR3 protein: CASSLVPTEQFF. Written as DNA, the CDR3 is TGTGCCAGCAGCTTAGTCCCCACAGAGCAGTTCTTC.

The CDR3 reads CASSRGAGVETQYF. DNA of the CDR3: TGTGCCAGCAGCCGAGGTGCGGGGGTGGAGACCCAGTACTTC. The genes are TRBV7-2 and TRBJ2-5; 7 nucleotides line up with TRBD2. Germline values: CDR1 SGHTA, CDR2 FQGNSA. The CDR3 runs to 14 residues. V lost 5 bases, J lost 5 bases, and 8 bases stayed unmatched.

The CDR3 DNA reads as TGTGCCAGCAGTTCCGGGACAGGTTATCACGAGCAGTACTTC. Protein sequence: CASSSGTGYHEQYF. J is TRBJ2-7 and V is TRBV25-1, with 8 bases matching TRBD1. The germline CDR1 and CDR2 sequences are MGHDK and SYGVNS. This CDR3 is built from 14 residues. J gave up 5 bases and V 5 bases, and 8 bases lay outside the gene matches.

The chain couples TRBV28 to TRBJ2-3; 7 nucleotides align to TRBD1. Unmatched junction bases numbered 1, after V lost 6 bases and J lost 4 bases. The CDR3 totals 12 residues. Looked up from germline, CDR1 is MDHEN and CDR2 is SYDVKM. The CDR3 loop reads CASRQGADTQYF. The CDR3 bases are TGTGCCAGCAGGCAGGGGGCAGATACGCAGTATTTT.

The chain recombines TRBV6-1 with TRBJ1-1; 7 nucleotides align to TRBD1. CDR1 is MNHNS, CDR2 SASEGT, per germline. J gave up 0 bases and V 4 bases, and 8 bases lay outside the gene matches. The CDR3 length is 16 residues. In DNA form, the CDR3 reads TGTGCCAGCAGTGTAGCCCCGGGACAGATGAACACTGAAGCTTTCTTT. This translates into CASSVAPGQMNTEAFF.

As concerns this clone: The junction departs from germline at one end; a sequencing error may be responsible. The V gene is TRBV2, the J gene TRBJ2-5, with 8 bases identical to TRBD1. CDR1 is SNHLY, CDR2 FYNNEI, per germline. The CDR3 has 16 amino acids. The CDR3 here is CASNEPQGARGETQYF. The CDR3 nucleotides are TGTGCCAGCAATGAACCCCAGGGGGCAAGGGGGGAGACCCAGTACTTC.

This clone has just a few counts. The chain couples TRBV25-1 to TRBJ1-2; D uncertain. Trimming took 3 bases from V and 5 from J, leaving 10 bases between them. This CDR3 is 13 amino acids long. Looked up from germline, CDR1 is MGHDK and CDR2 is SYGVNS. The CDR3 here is CASSDREKYGYTF. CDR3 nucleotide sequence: TGTGCCAGCAGTGACCGGGAAAAATATGGCTACACCTTC.

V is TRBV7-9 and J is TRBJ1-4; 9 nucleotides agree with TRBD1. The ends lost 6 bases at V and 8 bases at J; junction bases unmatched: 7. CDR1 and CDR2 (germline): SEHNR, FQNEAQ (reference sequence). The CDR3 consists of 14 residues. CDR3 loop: CASSSGTGYEKLFF. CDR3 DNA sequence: TGTGCCAGCAGTTCTGGGACAGGGTACGAAAAACTGTTTTTT.

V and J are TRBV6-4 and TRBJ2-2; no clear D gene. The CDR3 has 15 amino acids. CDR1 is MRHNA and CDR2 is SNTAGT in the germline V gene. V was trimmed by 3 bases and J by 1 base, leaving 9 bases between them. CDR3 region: CASSEDTLNTGELFF. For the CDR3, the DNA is TGTGCCAGCAGTGAAGACACCTTGAACACCGGGGAGCTGTTTTTT.